One and the same sample provided the 11 T cell receptor beta chains below, sequenced in a study of blood T cell repertoires in COVID-19. The assay was immunoSEQ multiplex PCR, and TCRdb's table has in-frame clones only and misses some. The sample yields approximately 360,000 clones, 88% seen once. Sequences were obtained from PBMCs or T cells enriched from blood (not recorded which). These receptor sequences come from a woman aged 25 to 39 with acute COVID-19.

The chain is built from TRBV10-3 and TRBJ2-7, with 8 nucleotides matching TRBD2. The CDR3 is 14 amino acids. V shed 6 bases and J 1 base; nucleotides not matched to a gene: 5. The germline gives CDR1 ENHRY, CDR2 SYGVKD. The CDR3 region has the DNA TGTGCCATCAGGCCCACTAGCGGATCCTACGAGCAGTACTTC. Protein: CAIRPTSGSYEQYF.

V usage is TRBV18 and J usage is TRBJ1-3; D is ambiguous. Germline V gene lookup returns CDR1 KGHSH and CDR2 LQKENI. The CDR3 consists of 17 residues. The V gene lost 2 bases and the J gene lost 0 bases, with 14 bases spanning the gap. The CDR3 sequence is CASSPSRTAYSGNTIYF. CDR3 nucleotides: TGTGCCAGCTCACCATCCAGAACAGCATACTCTGGAAACACCATATATTTT. Using reference TRBV18 and TRBJ1-3 for the parts outside the CDR3, the full variable domain is NAGVMQNPRHLVRRRGQEARLRCSPMKGHSHVYWYRQLPEEGLKFMVYLQKENIIDESGMPKERFSAEFPKEGPSILRIQQVVRGDSAAYFCASSPSRTAYSGNTIYFGEGSWLTVV.

The rearrangement links TRBV29-1 to TRBJ2-7, with 7 bases aligning to TRBD1. Germline V gives CDR1 SQVTM, CDR2 ANQGSEA. V lost 0 bases to trimming and J lost 2 bases; unmatched junction nucleotides: 10. This CDR3 contains 16 residues. As DNA, the CDR3 is TGCAGCGTTGAAGATCAAGGGGGACAGAGGACCTACGAGCAGTACTTC. This encodes CSVEDQGGQRTYEQYF.

The rearrangement links TRBV6-5 to TRBJ1-6; 7 bases align to TRBD1. The CDR3 is 15 amino acids. Germline V gives CDR1 MNHEY, CDR2 SVGAGI. The V segment lost 4 bases and the J segment 9 bases; nucleotides outside the gene matches: 9. DNA for the CDR3: TGTGCCAGCAGTTCGAGGGGGCGCAAGAGTTCACCCCTCCACTTT. This gives the protein CASSSRGRKSSPLHF.

This rearrangement joins TRBV27 to TRBJ1-2, with 9 bases aligning to TRBD1. CDR1 is MNHEY and CDR2 is SMNVEV in the germline V gene (reference sequence). The trim removed 7 bases at V and 6 bases at J, leaving 6 bases unmatched. This CDR3 is built from 13 residues. The CDR3 nucleotides read TGTGCCAGCACTCGGGGACAGGGACATGGCTACACCTTC. It yields the protein CASTRGQGHGYTF.

The V gene is TRBV9, the J gene TRBJ1-2; D not resolved. The CDR3 spans 14 residues. With 1 base removed from V and 0 bases from J, the gap between germline ends came to 7 bases. Germline V CDR1 and CDR2: SGDLS, YYNGEE. DNA for the CDR3: TGTGCCAGCAGCGTAACAGATACTAACTATGGCTACACCTTC. It specifies CASSVTDTNYGYTF.

This clone showed up just once. The chain combines TRBV9 with TRBJ1-4; D may be TRBD1 (6 bases). V was pared by 0 bases and J by 7 bases, with 13 bases between. The CDR3 totals 15 residues. The germline CDR1 and CDR2 sequences are SGDLS and YYNGEE. CDR3 protein: CASSVGQGKGEKLFF. CDR3 sequence (DNA): TGTGCCAGCAGCGTAGGTCAGGGGAAGGGTGAAAAACTGTTTTTT.

The gene calls are TRBV9 and TRBJ2-4, with 8 bases aligning to TRBD1. The CDR3 loop spans 12 amino acids. Germline lookup yields CDR1 SGDLS and CDR2 YYNGEE. V lost 3 bases to trimming and J lost 9 bases; unmatched junction nucleotides: 2. The CDR3 nucleotides are TGTGCCAGCAGCGGACAGGGGACCATTCAGTACTTC. This encodes CASSGQGTIQYF.

This rearrangement joins TRBV19 to TRBJ1-5, with D hard to call. With 5 bases removed from V and 4 bases from J, the gap between germline ends came to 15 bases. Germline assignment: CDR1 LNHDA and CDR2 SQIVND (reference sequence). There are 15 residues in the CDR3. As DNA, the CDR3 is TGTGCCAGTAGTGTCGGGAGCTGGGCTAATCAGCCCCAGCATTTT. Amino acids: CASSVGSWANQPQHF.

The chain is built from TRBV28 and TRBJ1-6; D call uncertain. Trimming left V 2 bases short and J 7 bases short, with 12 bases between. Germline V gene data show CDR1 as MDHEN and CDR2 as SYDVKM. The length of the CDR3 is 15 residues. The CDR3 is CASSLVDTGNSPLHF. CDR3 in DNA: TGTGCCAGCAGTTTAGTTGACACGGGAAATTCACCCCTCCACTTT.

The chain joins TRBV6-5 to TRBJ1-5; D is unclear. The CDR3 sequence is 14 residues long. CDR1 and CDR2 from the germline V gene are MNHEY and SVGAGI. V was trimmed by 8 bases and J by 0 bases, leaving 11 bases between them. CDR3 sequence: CASLGRVSNQPQHF. As DNA, the CDR3 is TGTGCCAGCCTGGGGAGGGTTAGCAATCAGCCCCAGCATTTT.